The entry that follows covers one T cell receptor beta chain sequence. The antigen is not known. The data derive from a study of monozygotic twins with inflammatory bowel disease. Study results and limitations: Cells of different T cell subtypes could not be told apart. Variability may have been added to patient repertoires by differing immunosuppressive treatments.

The template was total RNA from whole blood, with no T cell sorting. Used for each TCR library was 3,000 to 3,500 ng of total RNA. For each CDR3 protein, TCRdb gives one entry from its re-call of the 5' RACE reads, without DNA. The sample holds 90,000 to 110,000 distinct CDR3 sequences. The CDR3 is 14 residues long. Looked up from germline, CDR1 is LNHDA and CDR2 is SQIVND (reference sequence). The sample was blood. The sequence derives from a human donor with ulcerative colitis or Crohn's disease, or a healthy co-twin of an affected twin (not recorded which). The chain joins TRBV19 to TRBJ1-2. The CDR3 region is CASSIGATNYGYTF.